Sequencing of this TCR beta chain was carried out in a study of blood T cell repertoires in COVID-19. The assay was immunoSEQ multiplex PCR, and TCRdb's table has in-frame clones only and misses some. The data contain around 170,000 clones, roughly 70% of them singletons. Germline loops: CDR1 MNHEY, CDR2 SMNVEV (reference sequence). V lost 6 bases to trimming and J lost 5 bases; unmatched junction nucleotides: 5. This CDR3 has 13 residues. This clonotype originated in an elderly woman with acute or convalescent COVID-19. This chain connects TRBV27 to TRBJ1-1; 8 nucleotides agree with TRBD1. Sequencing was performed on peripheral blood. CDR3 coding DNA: TGTGCCAGCAGCCTCGACAGGGGAACTGAAGCTTTCTTT. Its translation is CASSLDRGTEAFF.